The clone carrying this T cell receptor (beta chain) was counted ten times or more. The target antigen is unknown. For TCR beta, libraries came from iRepertoire HTBI primers and Arm-PCR of CDR3 regions. TCRdb reprocessed the multiplex PCR reads with MiXCR, giving one entry per CDR3 protein. The sample lists 360,000 or so distinct CDR3 sequences, over 15% seen once, with about 32% in the top ten. The data originate from a study of regulatory T cells in long-lasting Graves disease. Study-wide results and limits: Persistent Graves' patients showed reduced TCR diversity versus newly diagnosed patients. New patients shared fewer public clonotypes (about 1,000) than persistent patients did (roughly 2,700).

The time point here: newly diagnosed GD, antithyroid drugs for less than 3 months. RNA from PBMCs was the source of the TCR library. Xi'an, China, was home to the endocrinology department that provided patients. The data were also submitted as part of a second study, on T cells in Graves' hyperthyroidism and ophthalmopathy. This second study notes: Expanded thyroid clonotypes (above 0.001) were mostly also found in blood.

This clonotype originated in a middle-aged man with Graves disease. The sample was peripheral blood mononuclear cells (PBMCs), taken at new diagnosis, from a patient treated with antithyroid drugs.

CDR3 amino acids: CSAIRAGSRTEAFF. The CDR3 DNA reads TGCAGTGCAATCCGCGCAGGGAGTCGGACTGAAGCTTTCTTT. The genes are TRBV20-1 and TRBJ1-1; possibly TRBD1 for D (5 bases). The CDR3 is 14 residues long. CDR1 DFQATT and CDR2 SNEGSKA come from the germline V gene (reference sequence). Trimming pared 6 bases from V and 5 bases from J, leaving 19 bases between.